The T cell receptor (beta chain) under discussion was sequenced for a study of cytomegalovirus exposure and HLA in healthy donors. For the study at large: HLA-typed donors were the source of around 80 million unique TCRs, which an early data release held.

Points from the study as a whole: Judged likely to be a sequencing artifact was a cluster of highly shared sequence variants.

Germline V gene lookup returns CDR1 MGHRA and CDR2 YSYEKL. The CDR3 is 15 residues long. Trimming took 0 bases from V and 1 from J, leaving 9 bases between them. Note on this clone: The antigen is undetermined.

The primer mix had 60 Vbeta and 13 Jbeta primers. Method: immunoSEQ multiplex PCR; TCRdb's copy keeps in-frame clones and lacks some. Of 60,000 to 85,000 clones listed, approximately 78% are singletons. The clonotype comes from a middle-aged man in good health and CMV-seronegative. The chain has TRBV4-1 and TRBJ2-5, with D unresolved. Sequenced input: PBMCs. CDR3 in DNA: TGCGCCAGCAGCCAAGATATCACGGTCCAAGAGACCCAGTACTTC. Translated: CASSQDITVQETQYF.